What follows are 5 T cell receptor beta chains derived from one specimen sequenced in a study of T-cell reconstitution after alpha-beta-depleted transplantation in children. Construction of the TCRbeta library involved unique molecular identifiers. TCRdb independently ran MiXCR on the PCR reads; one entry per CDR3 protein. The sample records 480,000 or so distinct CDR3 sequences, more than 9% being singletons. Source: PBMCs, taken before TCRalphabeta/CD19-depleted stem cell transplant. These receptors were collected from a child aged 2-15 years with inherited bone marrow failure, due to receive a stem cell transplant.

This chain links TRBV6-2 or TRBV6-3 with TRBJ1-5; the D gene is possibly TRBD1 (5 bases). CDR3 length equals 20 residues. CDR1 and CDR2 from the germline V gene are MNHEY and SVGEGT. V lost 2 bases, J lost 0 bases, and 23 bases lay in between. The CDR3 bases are TGTGCCAGCAGTTACACCCCCGGGGGTGGGGCTCTATATAGCAATCAGCCCCAGCATTTT. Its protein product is CASSYTPGGGALYSNQPQHF.

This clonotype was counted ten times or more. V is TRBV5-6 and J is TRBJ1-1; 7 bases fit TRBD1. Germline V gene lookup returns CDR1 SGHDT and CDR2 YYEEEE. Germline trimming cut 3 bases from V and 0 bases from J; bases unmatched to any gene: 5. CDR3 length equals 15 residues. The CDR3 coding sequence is TGTGCCAGCAGCTATGGACAGGAGATGAACACTGAAGCTTTCTTT. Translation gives CASSYGQEMNTEAFF.

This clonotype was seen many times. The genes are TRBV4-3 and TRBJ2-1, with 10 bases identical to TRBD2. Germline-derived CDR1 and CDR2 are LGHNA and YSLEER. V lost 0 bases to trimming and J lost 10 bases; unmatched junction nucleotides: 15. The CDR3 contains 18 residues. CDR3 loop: CASSQDTRTSGVRREQFF. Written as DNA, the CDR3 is TGCGCCAGCAGCCAAGATACTCGAACTAGCGGGGTGCGTAGAGAGCAGTTCTTC.

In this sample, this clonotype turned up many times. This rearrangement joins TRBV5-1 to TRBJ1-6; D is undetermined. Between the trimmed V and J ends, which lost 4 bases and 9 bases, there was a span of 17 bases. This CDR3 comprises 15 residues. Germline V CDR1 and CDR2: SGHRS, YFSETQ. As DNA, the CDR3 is TGCGCCAGCAGCGGGTCCGGGATCCGGGGTTCACCCCTCCACTTT. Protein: CASSGSGIRGSPLHF. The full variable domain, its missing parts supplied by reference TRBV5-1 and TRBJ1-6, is KAGVTQTPRYLIKTRGQQVTLSCSPISGHRSVSWYQQTPGQGLQFLFEYFSETQRNKGNFPGRFSGRQFSNSRSEMNVSTLELGDSALYLCASSGSGIRGSPLHFGNGTRLTVT.

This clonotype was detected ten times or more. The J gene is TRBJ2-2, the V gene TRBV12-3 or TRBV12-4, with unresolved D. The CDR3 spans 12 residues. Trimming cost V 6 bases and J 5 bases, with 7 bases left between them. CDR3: CASSFRTGELFF. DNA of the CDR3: TGTGCCAGCAGCTTTCGAACCGGGGAGCTGTTTTTT.